This T cell receptor beta chain was observed in a study of control samples from healthy donors and cancer patients. This table comes from immunoSEQ multiplex PCR, and its TCRdb copy is limited to in-frame clones, with some not included. The data contain 80,000 to 100,000 clones, roughly 89% of them seen just once; the ten biggest clones take up around 2.8%. The J segment lost 5 bases and the V segment lost 10 bases, leaving 5 bases of the junction unmatched. The V gene's germline CDR1 is ENHRY and CDR2 SYGVKD. This CDR3 comprises 14 residues. Sequenced sample: blood. The receptor comes from a human donor in good health. The donor label of this sample is uncertain. The V gene is TRBV10-3, the J gene TRBJ1-6; TRBD1 matches 10 bases. The CDR3 DNA sequence: TGTGCCACCCGACAGGGGGCAGATAATTCACCCCTCCACTTT. Protein product: CATRQGADNSPLHF.